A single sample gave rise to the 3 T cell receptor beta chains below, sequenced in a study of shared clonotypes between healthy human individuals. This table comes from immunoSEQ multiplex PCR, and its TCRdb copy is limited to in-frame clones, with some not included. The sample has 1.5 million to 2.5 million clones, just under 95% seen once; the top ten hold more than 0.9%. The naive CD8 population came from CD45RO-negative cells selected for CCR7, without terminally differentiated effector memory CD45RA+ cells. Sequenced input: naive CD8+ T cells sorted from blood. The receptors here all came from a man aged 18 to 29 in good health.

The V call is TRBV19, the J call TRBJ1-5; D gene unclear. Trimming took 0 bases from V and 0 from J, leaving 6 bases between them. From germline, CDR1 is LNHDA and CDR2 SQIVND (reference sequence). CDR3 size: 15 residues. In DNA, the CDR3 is TGTGCCAGTAGTATAGAGGGCGATAGCAATCAGCCCCAGCATTTT. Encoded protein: CASSIEGDSNQPQHF.

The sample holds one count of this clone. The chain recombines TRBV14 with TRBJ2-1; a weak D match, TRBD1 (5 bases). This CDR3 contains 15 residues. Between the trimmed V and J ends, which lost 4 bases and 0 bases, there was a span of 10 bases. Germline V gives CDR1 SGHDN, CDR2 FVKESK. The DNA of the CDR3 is TGTGCCAGCAGCCCGTACAGGAGCTCCTACAATGAGCAGTTCTTC. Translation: CASSPYRSSYNEQFF.

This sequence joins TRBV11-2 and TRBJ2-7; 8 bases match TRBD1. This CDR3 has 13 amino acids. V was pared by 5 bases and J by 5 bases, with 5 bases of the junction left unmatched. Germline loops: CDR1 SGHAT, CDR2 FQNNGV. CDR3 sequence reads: CASSRTGKNEQYF. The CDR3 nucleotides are TGTGCCAGCAGCCGGACAGGGAAAAACGAGCAGTACTTC.